The clone carrying this T cell receptor beta chain was counted only a few times. No antigen is known for it. Naive and memory CD4+ T cells came from enriched cryopreserved PBMCs. Germline V gene sequence: CDR1 SGHTA, CDR2 FQGNSA. The trim removed 6 bases at V and 7 bases at J, leaving 7 bases unmatched. The CDR3 sequence is 13 residues long. This entry belongs to a study of CD4 T cells in relation to SARS-CoV-2 and coronaviruses. Study-level findings and limits: Compared with monoreactive clones, crossreactive clones showed significantly weaker SARS-CoV-2 expansion.

Some clones are missing from TCRdb's copy, which holds only in-frame ones; the method was immunoSEQ multiplex PCR. The sample comprises 30,000 to 45,000 clones, 88% of which are singletons, and roughly a tenth rests with the top ten. The chain is built from TRBV7-2 and TRBJ2-5, with 8 bases that match TRBD1. Sequencing was carried out using memory CD4+ T cells from PBMCs. This receptor was taken from an adult with COVID-19. CDR3 sequence: CASSRTGPATQYF. DNA for the CDR3: TGTGCCAGCAGTAGGACAGGGCCGGCGACCCAGTACTTC.